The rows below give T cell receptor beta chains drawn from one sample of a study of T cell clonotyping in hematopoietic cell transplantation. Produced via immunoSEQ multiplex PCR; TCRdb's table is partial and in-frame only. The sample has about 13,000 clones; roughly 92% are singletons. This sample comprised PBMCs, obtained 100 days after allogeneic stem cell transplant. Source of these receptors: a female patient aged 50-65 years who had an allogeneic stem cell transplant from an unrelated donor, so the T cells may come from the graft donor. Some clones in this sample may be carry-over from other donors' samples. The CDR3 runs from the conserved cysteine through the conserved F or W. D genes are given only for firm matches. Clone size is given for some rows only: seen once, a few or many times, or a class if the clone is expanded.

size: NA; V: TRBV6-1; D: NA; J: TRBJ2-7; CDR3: CASSSEDSLNEQYF; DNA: TGTGCCAGCAGCAGCGAGGACTCCCTAAACGAGCAGTACTTC
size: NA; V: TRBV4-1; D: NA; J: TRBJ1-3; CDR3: CASSQVGGVGNTIYF; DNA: TGCGCCAGCAGCCAAGTTGGGGGGGTTGGAAACACCATATATTTT
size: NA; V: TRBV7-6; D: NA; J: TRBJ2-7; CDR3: CASSFGIGETYEQYF; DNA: TGTGCCAGCAGCTTCGGCATTGGGGAGACCTACGAGCAGTACTTC
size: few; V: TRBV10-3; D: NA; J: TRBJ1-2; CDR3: CAISEGDRSYGYTF; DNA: TGTGCCATCAGTGAGGGAGACCGCAGCTATGGCTACACCTTC
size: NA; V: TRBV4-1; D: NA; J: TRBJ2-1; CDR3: CASSQVSRGTYNEQFF; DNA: TGCGCCAGCAGCCAAGTGTCCCGGGGGACCTACAATGAGCAGTTCTTC
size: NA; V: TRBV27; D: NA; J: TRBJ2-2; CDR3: CASRTGDAGELFF; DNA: TGTGCCAGCAGGACCGGGGACGCCGGGGAGCTGTTTTTT
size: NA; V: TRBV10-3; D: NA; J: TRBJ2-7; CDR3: CAISELQGSGGEQYF; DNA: TGTGCCATCAGTGAACTTCAGGGGTCGGGCGGCGAGCAGTACTTC
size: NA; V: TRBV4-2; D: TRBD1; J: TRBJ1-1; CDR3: CASSRDSRNTEAFF; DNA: TGTGCCAGCAGCCGGGACAGCCGAAACACTGAAGCTTTCTTT
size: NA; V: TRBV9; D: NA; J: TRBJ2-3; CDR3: CASSVRPGADTQYF; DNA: TGTGCCAGCAGCGTACGTCCAGGGGCAGATACGCAGTATTTT
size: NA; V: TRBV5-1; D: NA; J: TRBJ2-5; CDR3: CASSLVGGAYRETQYF; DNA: TGCGCCAGCAGCTTGGTGGGGGGGGCGTATCGGGAGACCCAGTACTTC
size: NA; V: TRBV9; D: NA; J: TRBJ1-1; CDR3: CASSGDGTNTEAFF; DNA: TGTGCCAGCAGCGGGGATGGTACGAACACTGAAGCTTTCTTT
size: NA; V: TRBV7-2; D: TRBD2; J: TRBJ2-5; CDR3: CASNPTSGSETQYF; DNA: TGTGCCAGCAACCCGACTAGCGGGAGTGAGACCCAGTACTTC
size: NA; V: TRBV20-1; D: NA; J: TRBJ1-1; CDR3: CTTPDTEAFF; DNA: TGCACCACGCCGGACACTGAAGCTTTCTTT
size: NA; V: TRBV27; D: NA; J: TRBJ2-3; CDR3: CASSLSPGVERTDTQYF; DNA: TGTGCCAGCAGTTTATCCCCAGGGGTAGAGCGCACAGATACGCAGTATTTT
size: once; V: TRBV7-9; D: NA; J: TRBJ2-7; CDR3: CAISYSSYEQYF; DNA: TGTGCCATCTCGTATTCCTCCTACGAGCAGTACTTC
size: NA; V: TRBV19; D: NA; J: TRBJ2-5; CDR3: CASSIGAATGGETQYF; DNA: TGTGCCAGTAGTATCGGGGCGGCTACTGGGGGAGAGACCCAGTACTTC
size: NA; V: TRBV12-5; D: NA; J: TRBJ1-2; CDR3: CASGLVTATYGYTF; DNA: TGTGCTAGTGGTTTGGTCACAGCAACCTATGGCTACACCTTC
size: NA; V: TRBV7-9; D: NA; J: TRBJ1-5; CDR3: CASSLSGHSNQPQHF; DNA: TGTGCCAGCAGCCTTAGCGGGCACAGCAATCAGCCCCAGCATTTT
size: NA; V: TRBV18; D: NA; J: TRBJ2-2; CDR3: CASSPDSPRGGGELFF; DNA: TGTGCCAGCTCACCAGACAGCCCACGGGGTGGCGGGGAGCTGTTTTTT
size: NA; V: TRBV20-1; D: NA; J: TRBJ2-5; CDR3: CSAGKEETQYF; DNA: TGCAGTGCTGGGAAGGAAGAGACCCAGTACTTC
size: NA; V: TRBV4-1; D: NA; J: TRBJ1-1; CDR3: CASSQDPGTQIEAFF; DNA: TGCGCCAGCAGCCAAGATCCAGGGACGCAAATTGAAGCTTTCTTT
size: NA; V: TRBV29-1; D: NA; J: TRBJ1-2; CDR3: CSAAYFGGYTF; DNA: TGCAGCGCCGCTTACTTTGGGGGCTACACCTTC
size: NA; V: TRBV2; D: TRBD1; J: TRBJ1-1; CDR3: CASSAEGQGATEAFF; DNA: TGTGCCAGCAGTGCAGAAGGACAGGGGGCCACTGAAGCTTTCTTT
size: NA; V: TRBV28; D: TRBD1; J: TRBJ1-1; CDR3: CASENRGSMNTEAFF; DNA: TGTGCCAGCGAGAACAGGGGAAGCATGAACACTGAAGCTTTCTTT
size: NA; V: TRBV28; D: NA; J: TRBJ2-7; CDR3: CASSLLGGSSYEQYF; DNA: TGTGCCAGCAGTTTATTGGGAGGAAGCTCCTACGAGCAGTACTTC
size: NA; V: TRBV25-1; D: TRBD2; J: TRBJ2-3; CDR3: CASSEAPRLAGYTDTQYF; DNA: TGTGCCAGCAGTGAAGCTCCCCGACTAGCGGGGTACACAGATACGCAGTATTTT
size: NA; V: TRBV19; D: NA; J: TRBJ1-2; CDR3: CASNPRIMGGSDGYTF; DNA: TGTGCCAGTAACCCCAGGATTATGGGTGGGAGCGATGGCTACACCTTC
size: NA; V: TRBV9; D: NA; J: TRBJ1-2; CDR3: CASSVGAGTNRLGYTF; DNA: TGTGCCAGCAGCGTAGGGGCCGGGACTAACAGGCTGGGCTACACCTTC
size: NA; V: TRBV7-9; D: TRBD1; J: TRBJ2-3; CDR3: CASSSTGTGGYTQYF; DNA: TGTGCCAGCAGCTCTACCGGGACAGGAGGATATACGCAGTATTTT
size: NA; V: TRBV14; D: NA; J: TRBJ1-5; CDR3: CASSLALGQPQHF; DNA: TGTGCCAGCAGCCTTGCCTTAGGTCAGCCCCAGCATTTT
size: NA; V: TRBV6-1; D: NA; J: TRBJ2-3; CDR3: CASEMGGPVTDTQYF; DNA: TGTGCCAGCGAAATGGGGGGGCCCGTTACAGATACGCAGTATTTT
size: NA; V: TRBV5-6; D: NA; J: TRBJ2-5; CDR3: CASSFGTRETQYF; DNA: TGTGCCAGCAGCTTCGGGACACGGGAGACCCAGTACTTC
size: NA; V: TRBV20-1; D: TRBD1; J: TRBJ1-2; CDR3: CSARTGYGYTF; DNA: TGCAGTGCTAGGACAGGGTATGGCTACACCTTC
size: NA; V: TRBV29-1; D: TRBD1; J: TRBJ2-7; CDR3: CSVDEDRDSEQYF; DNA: TGCAGCGTAGATGAAGACAGGGATAGCGAGCAGTACTTC
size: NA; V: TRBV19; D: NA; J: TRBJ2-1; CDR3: CASSLAKDEQFF; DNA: TGTGCCAGTTCGTTAGCGAAGGATGAGCAGTTCTTC
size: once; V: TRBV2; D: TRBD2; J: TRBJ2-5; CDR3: CASSGRGEGTQYF; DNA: TGTGCCAGCAGTGGAAGAGGGGAGGGGACCCAGTACTTC
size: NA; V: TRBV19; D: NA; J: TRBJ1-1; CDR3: CASSRLSVMNTEAFF; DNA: TGTGCCAGTAGCCGGTTGTCAGTTATGAACACTGAAGCTTTCTTT
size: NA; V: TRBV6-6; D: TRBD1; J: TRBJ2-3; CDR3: CASRDRSNTQYF; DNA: TGTGCCAGCAGGGACAGGTCTAATACGCAGTATTTT
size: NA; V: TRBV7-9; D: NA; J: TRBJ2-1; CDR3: CASGLEAYNEQFF; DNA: TGTGCCAGCGGGCTCGAAGCCTACAATGAGCAGTTCTTC
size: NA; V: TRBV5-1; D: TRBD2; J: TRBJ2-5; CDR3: CASSLVPGGEIKTQYF; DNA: TGCGCCAGCAGCTTGGTCCCGGGAGGAGAGATAAAGACCCAGTACTTC
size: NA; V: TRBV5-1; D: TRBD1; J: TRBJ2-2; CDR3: CASSSSRQGQSGELFF; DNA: TGCGCCAGCAGCTCCTCGCGACAGGGTCAGTCCGGGGAGCTGTTTTTT
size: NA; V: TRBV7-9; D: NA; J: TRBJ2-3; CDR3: CASSLDTSTDTQYF; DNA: TGTGCCAGCAGCTTAGATACTAGCACAGATACGCAGTATTTT
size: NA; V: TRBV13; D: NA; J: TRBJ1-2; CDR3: CASSPGVASYGYTF; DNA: TGTGCCAGCAGCCCGGGAGTCGCGTCCTATGGCTACACCTTC
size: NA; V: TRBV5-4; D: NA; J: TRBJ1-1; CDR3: CASSYGDGQKRSFF; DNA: TGTGCCAGCAGTTACGGTGACGGCCAAAAGAGGTCTTTCTTT
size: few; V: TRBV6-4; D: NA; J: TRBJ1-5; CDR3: CASSDTPYSNQPQHF; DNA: TGTGCCAGCAGTGATACCCCTTATAGCAATCAGCCCCAGCATTTT
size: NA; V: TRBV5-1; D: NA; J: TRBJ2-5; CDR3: CASSLKYKETQYF; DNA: TGCGCCAGCAGCTTAAAGTATAAAGAGACCCAGTACTTC
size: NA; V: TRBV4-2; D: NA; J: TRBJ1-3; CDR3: CASSQDQDGLAGNTIYF; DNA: TGTGCCAGCAGCCAAGATCAAGATGGTCTCGCTGGAAACACCATATATTTT
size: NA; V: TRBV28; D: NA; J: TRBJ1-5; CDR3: CASSLGGGYQPQHF; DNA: TGTGCCAGCAGTTTAGGGGGGGGGTACCAGCCCCAGCATTTT
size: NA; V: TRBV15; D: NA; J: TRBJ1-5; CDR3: CATSRDPGGNQPQHF; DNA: TGTGCCACCAGCAGAGATCCTGGGGGGAATCAGCCCCAGCATTTT
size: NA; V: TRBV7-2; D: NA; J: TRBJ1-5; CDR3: CASSVGREQPQHF; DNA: TGTGCCAGCAGTGTGGGACGGGAGCAGCCCCAGCATTTT
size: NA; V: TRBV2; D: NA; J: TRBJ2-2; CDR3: CASTRIDTGELFF; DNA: TGTGCCAGCACCAGGATTGACACCGGGGAGCTGTTTTTT
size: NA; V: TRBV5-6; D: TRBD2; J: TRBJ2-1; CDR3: CASSSLAGVYNEQFF; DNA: TGTGCCAGCAGCTCACTAGCGGGAGTTTACAATGAGCAGTTCTTC
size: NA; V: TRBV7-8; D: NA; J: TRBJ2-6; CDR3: CASSSLSGANVLTF; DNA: TGTGCCAGCAGCTCCCTCTCTGGGGCCAACGTCCTGACTTTC